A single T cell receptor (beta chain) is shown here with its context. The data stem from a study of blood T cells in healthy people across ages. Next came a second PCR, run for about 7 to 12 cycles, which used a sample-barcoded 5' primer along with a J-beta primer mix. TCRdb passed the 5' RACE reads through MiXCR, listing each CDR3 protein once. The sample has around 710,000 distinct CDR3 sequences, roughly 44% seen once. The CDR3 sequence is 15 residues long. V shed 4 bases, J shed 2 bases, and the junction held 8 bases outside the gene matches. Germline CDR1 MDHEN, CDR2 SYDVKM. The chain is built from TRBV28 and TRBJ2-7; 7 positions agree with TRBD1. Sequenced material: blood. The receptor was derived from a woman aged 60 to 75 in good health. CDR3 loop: CASSSVPGTAYEQYF. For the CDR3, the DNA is TGTGCCAGCAGTTCGGTTCCTGGGACAGCCTACGAGCAGTACTTC. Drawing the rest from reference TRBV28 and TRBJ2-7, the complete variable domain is DVKVTQSSRYLVKRTGEKVFLECVQDMDHENMFWYRQDPGLGLRLIYFSYDVKMKEKGDIPEGYSVSREKKERFSLILESASTNQTSMYLCASSSVPGTAYEQYFGPGTRLTVT.